This entry describes one T cell receptor (beta chain). Its antigen is undetermined. The same CDR3 arises from other DNA sequences in this sample as well. TCRdb's copy holds only in-frame clones and misses some; the assay was immunoSEQ multiplex PCR. The sample holds 90,000 to 120,000 clones, about 89% seen once. The V and J ends lost 3 bases and 2 bases respectively, with 10 bases between them. Germline CDR1 KGHSH, CDR2 LQKENI. The CDR3 totals 14 residues. This sample is part of a study of T cell responses to AZD1222 COVID-19 vaccine. Points from the study as a whole: Among the donors, most were white British and more were female, and clonal diversity was possibly underestimated. Seropositive at baseline were only a handful of AZD1222 recipients. Scientists sampled the repertoires only once the peak T cell response had passed.

This specimen consisted of peripheral blood, obtained 28 days after the second AZD1222 dose. J is TRBJ2-5 and V is TRBV18; the D gene is possibly TRBD1 (5 bases). This clonotype originated in an adult who received the AZD1222 COVID-19 vaccine. The CDR3 spells CASSPPGRQETQYF. The CDR3 DNA reads TGTGCCAGCTCACCTCCAGGGCGTCAAGAGACCCAGTACTTC.